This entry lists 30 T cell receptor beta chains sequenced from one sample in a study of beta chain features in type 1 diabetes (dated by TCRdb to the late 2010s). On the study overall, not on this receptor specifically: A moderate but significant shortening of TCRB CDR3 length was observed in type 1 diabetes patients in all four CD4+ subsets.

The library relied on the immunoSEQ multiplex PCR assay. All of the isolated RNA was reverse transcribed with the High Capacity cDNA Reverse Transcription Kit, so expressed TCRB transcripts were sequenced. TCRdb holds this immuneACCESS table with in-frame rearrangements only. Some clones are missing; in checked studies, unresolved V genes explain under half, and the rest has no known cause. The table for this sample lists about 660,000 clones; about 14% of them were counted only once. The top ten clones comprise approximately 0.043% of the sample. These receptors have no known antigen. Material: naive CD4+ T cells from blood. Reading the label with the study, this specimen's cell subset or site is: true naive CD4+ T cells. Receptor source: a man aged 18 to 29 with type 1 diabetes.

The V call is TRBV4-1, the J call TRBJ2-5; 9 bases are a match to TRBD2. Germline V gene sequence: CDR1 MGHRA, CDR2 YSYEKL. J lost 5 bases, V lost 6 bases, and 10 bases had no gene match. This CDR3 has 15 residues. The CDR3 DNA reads TGCGCCAGCAGTCTTAGCGGGAGCCGTTGGGAGACCCAGTACTTC. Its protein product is CASSLSGSRWETQYF.

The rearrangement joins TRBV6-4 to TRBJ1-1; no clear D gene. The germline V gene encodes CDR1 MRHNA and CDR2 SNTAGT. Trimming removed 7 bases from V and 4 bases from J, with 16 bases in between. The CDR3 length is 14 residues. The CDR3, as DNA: TGTGCCAGCACCCTGTACCGGGAGAGCACTGAAGCTTTCTTT. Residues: CASTLYRESTEAFF.

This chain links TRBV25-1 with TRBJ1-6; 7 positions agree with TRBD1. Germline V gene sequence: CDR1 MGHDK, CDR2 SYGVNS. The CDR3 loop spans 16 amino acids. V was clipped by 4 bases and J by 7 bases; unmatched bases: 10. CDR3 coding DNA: TGTGCCAGCAGTGTCCTGACAGGGAGTGGGAATTCACCCCTCCACTTT. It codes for CASSVLTGSGNSPLHF.

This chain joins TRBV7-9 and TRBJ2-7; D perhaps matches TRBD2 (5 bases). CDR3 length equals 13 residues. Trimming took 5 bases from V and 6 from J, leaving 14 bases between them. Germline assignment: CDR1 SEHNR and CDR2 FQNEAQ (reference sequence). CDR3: CASSTGSRGEQYF. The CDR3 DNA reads TGTGCCAGCAGCACGGGATCCCGGGGCGAGCAGTACTTC.

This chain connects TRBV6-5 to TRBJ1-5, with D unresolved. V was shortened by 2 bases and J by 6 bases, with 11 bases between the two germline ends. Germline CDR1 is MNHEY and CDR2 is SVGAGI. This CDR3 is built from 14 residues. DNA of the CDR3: TGTGCCAGCAGTTACGTGGGTCCGAGTCAGCCCCAGCATTTT. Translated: CASSYVGPSQPQHF.

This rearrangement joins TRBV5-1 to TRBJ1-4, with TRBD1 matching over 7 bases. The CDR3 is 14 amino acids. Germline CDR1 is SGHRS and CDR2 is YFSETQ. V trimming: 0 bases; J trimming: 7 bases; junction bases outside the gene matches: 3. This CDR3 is CASSLGDSSEKLFF. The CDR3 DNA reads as TGCGCCAGCAGCTTGGGGGACAGTTCTGAAAAACTGTTTTTT.

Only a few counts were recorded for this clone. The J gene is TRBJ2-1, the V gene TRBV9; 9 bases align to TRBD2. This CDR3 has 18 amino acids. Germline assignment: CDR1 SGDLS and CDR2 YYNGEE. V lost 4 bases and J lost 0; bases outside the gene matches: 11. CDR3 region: CASSYDSGGRSSYNEQFF. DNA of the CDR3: TGTGCCAGCAGCTATGACAGCGGGGGGCGGAGCTCCTACAATGAGCAGTTCTTC.

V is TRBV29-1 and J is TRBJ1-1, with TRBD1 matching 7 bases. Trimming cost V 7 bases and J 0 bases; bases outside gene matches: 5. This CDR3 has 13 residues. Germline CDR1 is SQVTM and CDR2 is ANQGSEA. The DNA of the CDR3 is TGCAGCGCCTCGACAGGGCTGAACACTGAAGCTTTCTTT. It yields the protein CSASTGLNTEAFF.

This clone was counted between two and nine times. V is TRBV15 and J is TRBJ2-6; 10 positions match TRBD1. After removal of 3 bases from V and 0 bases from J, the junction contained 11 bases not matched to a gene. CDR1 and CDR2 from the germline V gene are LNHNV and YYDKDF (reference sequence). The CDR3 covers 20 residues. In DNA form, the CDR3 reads TGTGCCACCAGCAGTGCCCCGGGACAGGGGCCCCCCTCTGGGGCCAACGTCCTGACTTTC. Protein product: CATSSAPGQGPPSGANVLTF.

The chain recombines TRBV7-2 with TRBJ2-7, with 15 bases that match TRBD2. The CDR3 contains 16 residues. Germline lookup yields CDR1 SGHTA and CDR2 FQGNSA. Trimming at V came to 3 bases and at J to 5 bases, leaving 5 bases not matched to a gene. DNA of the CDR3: TGTGCCAGCAGCTTCGGACTAGCGGGAGGGCAGAACGAGCAGTACTTC. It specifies CASSFGLAGGQNEQYF.

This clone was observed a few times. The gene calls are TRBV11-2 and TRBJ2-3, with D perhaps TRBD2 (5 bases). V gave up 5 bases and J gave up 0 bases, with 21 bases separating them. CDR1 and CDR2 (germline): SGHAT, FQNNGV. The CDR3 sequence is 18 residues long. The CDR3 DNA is TGTGCCAGCAGCCCCCGTCGGGATGGAGCCTCTAGCACAGATACGCAGTATTTT. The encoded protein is CASSPRRDGASSTDTQYF.

This CDR3 is CASSPRLGQGYRGEQYF. The CDR3 DNA reads TGTGCCAGCTCACCAAGACTCGGACAGGGGTATCGCGGAGAGCAGTACTTC. This rearrangement joins TRBV18 to TRBJ2-7; TRBD1 agrees at 9 bases. CDR3 length equals 17 residues. The V segment lost 2 bases and the J segment 7 bases; nucleotides outside the gene matches: 15. Germline CDR1 is KGHSH and CDR2 is LQKENI.

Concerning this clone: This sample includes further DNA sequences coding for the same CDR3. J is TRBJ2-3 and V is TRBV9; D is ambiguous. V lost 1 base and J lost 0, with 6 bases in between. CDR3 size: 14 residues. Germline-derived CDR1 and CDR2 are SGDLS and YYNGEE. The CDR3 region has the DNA TGTGCCAGCAGCGTACGGAGTAGCACAGATACGCAGTATTTT. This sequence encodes CASSVRSSTDTQYF. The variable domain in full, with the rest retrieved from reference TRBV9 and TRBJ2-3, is DSGVTQTPKHLITATGQRVTLRCSPRSGDLSVYWYQQSLDQGLQFLIQYYNGEERAKGNILERFSAQQFPDLHSELNLSSLELGDSALYFCASSVRSSTDTQYFGPGTRLTVL.

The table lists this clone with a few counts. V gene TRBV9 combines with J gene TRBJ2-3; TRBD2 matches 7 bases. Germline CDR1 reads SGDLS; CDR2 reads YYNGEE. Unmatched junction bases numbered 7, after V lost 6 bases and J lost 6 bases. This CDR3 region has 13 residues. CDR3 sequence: CASNKGEGDTQYF. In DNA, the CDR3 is TGTGCCAGCAACAAAGGGGAGGGGGATACGCAGTATTTT.

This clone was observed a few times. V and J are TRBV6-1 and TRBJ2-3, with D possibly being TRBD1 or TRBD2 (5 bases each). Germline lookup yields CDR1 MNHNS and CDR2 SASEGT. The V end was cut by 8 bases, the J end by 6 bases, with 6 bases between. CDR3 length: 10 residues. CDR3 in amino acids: CASWGDTQYF. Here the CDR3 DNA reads TGTGCCAGCTGGGGGGATACGCAGTATTTT.

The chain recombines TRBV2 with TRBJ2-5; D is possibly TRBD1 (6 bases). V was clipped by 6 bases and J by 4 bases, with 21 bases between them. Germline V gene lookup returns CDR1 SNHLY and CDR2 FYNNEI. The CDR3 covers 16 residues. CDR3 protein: CASSRDTTHAGETQYF. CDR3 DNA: TGTGCCAGCAGCCGGGACACCACCCACGCGGGAGAGACCCAGTACTTC.

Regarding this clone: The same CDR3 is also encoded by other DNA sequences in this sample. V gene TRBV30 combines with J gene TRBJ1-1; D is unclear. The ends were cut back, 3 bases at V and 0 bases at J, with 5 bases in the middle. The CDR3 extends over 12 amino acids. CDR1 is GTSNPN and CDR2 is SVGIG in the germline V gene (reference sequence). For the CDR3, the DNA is TGTGCCTGGAGCGTCTTGAACACTGAAGCTTTCTTT. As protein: CAWSVLNTEAFF.

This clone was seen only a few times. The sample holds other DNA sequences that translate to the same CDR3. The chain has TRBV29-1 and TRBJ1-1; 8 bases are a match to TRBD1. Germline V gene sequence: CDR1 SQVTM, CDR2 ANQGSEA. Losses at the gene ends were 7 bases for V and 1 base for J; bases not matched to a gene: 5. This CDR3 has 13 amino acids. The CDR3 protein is CSARGQGNTEAFF. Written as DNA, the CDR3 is TGCAGCGCCAGGGGGCAGGGGAACACTGAAGCTTTCTTT.

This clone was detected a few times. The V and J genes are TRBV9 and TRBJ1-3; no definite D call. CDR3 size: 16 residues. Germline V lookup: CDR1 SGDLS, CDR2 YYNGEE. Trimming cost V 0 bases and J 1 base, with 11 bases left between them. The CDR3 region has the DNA TGTGCCAGCAGCGTAGTTGGAGGCTTATCTGGAAACACCATATATTTT. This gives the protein CASSVVGGLSGNTIYF.

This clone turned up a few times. The CDR3 sequence: CASSVSDGYNQPQHF. CDR3 DNA sequence: TGTGCCAGCAGCGTATCGGACGGATACAATCAGCCCCAGCATTTT. This rearrangement joins TRBV9 to TRBJ1-5; unclear D gene. The CDR3 runs to 15 residues. Germline CDR1 reads SGDLS; CDR2 reads YYNGEE. V lost 1 base and J 3 bases, leaving 11 bases between the germline ends.

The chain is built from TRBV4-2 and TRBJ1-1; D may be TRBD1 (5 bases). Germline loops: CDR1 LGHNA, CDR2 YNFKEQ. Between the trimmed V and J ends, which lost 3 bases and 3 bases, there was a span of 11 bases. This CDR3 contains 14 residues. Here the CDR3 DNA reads TGTGCCAGCAGCCAGAGCCTCAGGGACACTGAAGCTTTCTTT. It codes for CASSQSLRDTEAFF.

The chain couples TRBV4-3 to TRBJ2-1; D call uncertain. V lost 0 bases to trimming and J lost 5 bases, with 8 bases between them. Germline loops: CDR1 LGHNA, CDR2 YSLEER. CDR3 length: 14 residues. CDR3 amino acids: CASSQEWQNNEQFF. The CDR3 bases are TGCGCCAGCAGCCAAGAGTGGCAGAACAATGAGCAGTTCTTC.

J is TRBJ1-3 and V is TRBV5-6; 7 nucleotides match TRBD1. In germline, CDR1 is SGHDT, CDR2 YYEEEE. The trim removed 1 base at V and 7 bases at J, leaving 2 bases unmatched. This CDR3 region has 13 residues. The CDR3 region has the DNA TGTGCCAGCAGCTTGTACAGGGGTAACACCATATATTTT. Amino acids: CASSLYRGNTIYF.

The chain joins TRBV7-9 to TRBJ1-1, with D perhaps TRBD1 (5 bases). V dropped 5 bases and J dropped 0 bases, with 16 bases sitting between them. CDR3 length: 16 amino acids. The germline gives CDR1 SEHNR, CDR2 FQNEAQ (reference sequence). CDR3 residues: CASSPGTRALNTEAFF. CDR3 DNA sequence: TGTGCCAGCAGCCCCGGGACTCGGGCCTTGAACACTGAAGCTTTCTTT.

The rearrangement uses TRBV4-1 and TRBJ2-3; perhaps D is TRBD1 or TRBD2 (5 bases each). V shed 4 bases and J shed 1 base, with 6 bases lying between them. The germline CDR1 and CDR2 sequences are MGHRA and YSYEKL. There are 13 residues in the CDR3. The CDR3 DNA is TGCGCCAGCAGCCGAGGGGGCACAGATACGCAGTATTTT. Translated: CASSRGGTDTQYF.

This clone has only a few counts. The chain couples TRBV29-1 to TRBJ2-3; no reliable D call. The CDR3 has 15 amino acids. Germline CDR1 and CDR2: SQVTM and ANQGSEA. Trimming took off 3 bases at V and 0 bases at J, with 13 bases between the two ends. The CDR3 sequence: CSVDTDGHSTDTQYF. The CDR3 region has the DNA TGCAGCGTTGACACGGACGGCCATAGCACAGATACGCAGTATTTT.

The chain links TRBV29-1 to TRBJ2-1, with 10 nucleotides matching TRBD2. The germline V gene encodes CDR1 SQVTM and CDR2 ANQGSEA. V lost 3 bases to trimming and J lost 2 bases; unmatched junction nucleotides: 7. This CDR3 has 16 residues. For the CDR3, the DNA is TGCAGCGTTGAGGCACTAGCGGGATATACCTACAATGAGCAGTTCTTC. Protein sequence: CSVEALAGYTYNEQFF.

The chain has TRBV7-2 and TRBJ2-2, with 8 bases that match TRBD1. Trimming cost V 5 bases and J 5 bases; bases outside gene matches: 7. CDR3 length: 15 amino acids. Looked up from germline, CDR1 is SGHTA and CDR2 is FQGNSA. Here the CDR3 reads CASSRDRGGTGELFF. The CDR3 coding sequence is TGTGCCAGCAGCCGCGACAGGGGAGGAACCGGGGAGCTGTTTTTT.

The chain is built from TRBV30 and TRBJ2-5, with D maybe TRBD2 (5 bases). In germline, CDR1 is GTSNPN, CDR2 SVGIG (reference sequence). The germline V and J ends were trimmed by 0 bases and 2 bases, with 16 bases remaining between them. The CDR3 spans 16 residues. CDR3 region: CAWSVLLSGTQETQYF. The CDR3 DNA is TGTGCCTGGAGTGTACTTTTGAGCGGAACGCAAGAGACCCAGTACTTC.

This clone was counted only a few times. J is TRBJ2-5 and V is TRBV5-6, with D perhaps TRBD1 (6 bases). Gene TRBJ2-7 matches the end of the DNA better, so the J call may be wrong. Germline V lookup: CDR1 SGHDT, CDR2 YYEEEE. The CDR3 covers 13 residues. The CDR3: CASSLQGELEQYF. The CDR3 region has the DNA TGTGCCAGCAGCTTACAGGGAGAACTCGAGCAGTACTTC.